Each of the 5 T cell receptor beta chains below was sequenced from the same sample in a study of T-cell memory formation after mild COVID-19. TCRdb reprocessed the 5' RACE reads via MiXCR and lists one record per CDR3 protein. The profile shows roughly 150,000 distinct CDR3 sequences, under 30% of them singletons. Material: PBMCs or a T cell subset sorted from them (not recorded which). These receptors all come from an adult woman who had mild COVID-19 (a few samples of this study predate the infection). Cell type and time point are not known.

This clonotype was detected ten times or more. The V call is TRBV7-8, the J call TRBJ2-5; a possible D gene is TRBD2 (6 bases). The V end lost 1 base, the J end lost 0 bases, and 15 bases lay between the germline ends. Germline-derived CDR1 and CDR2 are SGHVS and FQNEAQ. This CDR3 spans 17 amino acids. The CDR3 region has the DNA TGTGCCAGCAGCTTAGATTTCGTGGGGGACTACCAAGAGACCCAGTACTTC. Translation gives CASSLDFVGDYQETQYF.

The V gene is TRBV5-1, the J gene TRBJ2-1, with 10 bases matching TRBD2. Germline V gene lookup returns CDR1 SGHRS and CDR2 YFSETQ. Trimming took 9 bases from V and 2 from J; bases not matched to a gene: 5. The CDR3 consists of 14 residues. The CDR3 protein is CAIQSGGAYNEQFF. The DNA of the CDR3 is TGCGCCATCCAAAGCGGGGGGGCCTACAATGAGCAGTTCTTC.

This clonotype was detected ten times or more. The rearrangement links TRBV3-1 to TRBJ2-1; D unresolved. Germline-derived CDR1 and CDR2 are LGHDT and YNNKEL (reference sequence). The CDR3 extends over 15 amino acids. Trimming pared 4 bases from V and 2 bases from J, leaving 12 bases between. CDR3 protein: CASSLALGAYNEQFF. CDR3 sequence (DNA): TGTGCCAGCAGCCTGGCCTTGGGCGCCTACAATGAGCAGTTCTTC.

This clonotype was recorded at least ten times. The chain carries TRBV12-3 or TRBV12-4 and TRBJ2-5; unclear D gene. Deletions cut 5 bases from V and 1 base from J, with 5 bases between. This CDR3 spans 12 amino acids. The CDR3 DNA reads TGTGCCAGCAGTCTGGCCCAAGAGACCCAGTACTTC. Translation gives CASSLAQETQYF.

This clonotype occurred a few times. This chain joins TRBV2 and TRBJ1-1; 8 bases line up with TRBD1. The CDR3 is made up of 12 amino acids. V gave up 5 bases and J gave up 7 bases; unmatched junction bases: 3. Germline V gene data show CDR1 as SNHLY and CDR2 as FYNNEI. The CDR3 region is CASSRGQDEAFF. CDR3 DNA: TGTGCCAGCAGTAGGGGACAGGATGAAGCTTTCTTT.